This T cell receptor (beta chain) comes out of a study of vaccination and CD4 T cells after COVID-19. With V trimmed by 4 bases and J by 5 bases, 5 bases remained unmatched. This CDR3 has 14 residues. Germline V gives CDR1 DFQATT, CDR2 SNEGSKA (reference sequence). Regarding treatment: 10-day PBMC culture with coronavirus spike peptide pools or control peptides (ViraFEST assay). This clonotype appeared a few times. Its specificity is not known. The study sequenced cultured CD4+ T cell DNA using the Oncomine TCR Beta short-read assay. TCRdb fed the PCR reads into MiXCR, producing one record per CDR3 protein. This sample has 17,000 or so distinct CDR3 sequences, with 43% found just once.

Sequenced here: CD4+ T cells from blood, cultured in vitro, sampled after SARS-CoV-2 vaccination. The chain recombines TRBV20-1 with TRBJ2-1; 10 nucleotides agree with TRBD1. The sequence came from a human donor who had recovered from COVID-19. CDR3 sequence: CSAILGQGNNEQFF. The DNA for the CDR3 is TGCAGTGCTATATTGGGACAGGGGAACAATGAGCAGTTCTTC.